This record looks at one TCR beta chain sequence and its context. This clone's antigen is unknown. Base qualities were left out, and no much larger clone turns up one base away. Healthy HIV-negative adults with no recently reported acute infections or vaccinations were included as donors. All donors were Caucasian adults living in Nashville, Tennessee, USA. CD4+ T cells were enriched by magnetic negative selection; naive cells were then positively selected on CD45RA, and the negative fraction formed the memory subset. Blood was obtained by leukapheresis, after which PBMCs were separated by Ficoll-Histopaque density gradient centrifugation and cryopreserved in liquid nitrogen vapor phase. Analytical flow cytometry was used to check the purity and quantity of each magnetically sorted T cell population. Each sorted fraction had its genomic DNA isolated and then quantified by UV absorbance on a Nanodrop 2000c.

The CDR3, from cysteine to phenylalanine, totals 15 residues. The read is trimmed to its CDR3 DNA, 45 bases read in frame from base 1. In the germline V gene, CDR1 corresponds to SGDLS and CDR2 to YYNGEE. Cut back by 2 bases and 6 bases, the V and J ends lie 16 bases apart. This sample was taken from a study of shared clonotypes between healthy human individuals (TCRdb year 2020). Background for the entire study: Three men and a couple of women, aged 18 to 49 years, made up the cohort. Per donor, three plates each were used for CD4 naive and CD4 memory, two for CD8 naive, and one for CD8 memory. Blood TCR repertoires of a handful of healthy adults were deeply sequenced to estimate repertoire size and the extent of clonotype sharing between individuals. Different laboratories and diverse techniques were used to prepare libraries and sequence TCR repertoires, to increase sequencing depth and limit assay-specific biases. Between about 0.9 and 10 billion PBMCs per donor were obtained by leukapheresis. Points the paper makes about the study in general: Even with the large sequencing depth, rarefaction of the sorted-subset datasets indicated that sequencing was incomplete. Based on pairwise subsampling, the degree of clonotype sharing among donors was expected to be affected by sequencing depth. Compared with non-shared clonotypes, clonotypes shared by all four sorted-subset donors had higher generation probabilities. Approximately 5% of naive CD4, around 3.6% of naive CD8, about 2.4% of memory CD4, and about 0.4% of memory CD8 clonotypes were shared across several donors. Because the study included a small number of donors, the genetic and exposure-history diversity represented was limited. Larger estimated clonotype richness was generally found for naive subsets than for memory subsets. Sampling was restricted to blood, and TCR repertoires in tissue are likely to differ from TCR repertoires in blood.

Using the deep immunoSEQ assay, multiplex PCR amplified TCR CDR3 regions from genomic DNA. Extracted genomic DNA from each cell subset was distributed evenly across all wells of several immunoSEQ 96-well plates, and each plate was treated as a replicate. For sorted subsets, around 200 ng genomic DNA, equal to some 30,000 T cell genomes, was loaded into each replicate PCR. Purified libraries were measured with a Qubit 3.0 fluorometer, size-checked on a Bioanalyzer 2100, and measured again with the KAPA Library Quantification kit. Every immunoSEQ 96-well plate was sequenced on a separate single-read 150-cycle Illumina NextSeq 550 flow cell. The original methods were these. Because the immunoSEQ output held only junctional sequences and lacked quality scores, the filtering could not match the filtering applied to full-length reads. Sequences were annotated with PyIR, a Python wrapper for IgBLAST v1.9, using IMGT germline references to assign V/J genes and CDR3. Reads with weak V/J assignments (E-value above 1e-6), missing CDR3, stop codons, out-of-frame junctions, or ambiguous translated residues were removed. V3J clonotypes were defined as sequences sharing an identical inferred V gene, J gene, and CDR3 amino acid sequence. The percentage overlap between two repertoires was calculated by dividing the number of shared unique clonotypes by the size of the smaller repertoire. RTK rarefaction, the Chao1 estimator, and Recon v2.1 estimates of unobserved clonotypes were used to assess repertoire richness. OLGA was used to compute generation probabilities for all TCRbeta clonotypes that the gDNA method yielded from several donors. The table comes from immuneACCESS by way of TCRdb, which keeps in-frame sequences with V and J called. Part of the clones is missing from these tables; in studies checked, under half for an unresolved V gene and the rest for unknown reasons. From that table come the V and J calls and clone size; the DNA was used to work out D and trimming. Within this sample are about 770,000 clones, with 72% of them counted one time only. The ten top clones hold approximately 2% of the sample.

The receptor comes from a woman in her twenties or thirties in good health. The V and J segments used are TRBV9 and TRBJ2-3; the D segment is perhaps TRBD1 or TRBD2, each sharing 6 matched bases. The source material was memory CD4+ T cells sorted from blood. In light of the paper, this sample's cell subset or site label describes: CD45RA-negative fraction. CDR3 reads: CASSVRGDRLDTQYF. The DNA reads TGTGCCAGCAGCGTGAGGGGGGACCGACTCGATACGCAGTATTTT.